This TCR beta chain comes out of a study of neurological immune-mediated disorders. This clonotype appeared many times. Germline values: CDR1 DFQATT, CDR2 SNEGSKA (reference sequence). Between the trimmed V and J ends, which lost 2 bases and 0 bases, there was a span of 7 bases. The CDR3 is 13 residues long. TCRdb fed the 5' RACE reads into MiXCR, producing one record per CDR3 protein. The sample lists more than 9,000 distinct CDR3 sequences, 21% occurring once. Sequencing was carried out using CD8+ T cells from blood. This TCR was recovered from a woman aged 55-69 years with HTLV-1-associated myelopathy (HAM/TSP). The chain combines TRBV20-1 with TRBJ1-2; no firm D call. This CDR3 reads CSARHPANYGYTF. DNA for the CDR3: TGCAGTGCTAGACATCCAGCTAACTATGGCTACACCTTC.